The next 18 T cell receptor beta chains were all read from a single sample in a study of T cell changes during pregnancy in multiple sclerosis. TCRdb's table, derived via immunoSEQ multiplex PCR, lists solely in-frame clones and lacks some. The sample consists of 90,000 to 120,000 clones, 85% to 95% of them appearing once. The sequenced sample was peripheral blood, obtained in the third trimester of pregnancy. These receptor sequences come from a female donor in good health, enrolled as a control in a pregnancy study.

The chain links TRBV7-3 to TRBJ1-1, with a weak D call TRBD1 (5 bases). Deletions cut 5 bases from V and 7 bases from J, with 11 bases between. This CDR3 region has 12 residues. Germline assignment: CDR1 SGHTA and CDR2 FQGTGA. CDR3 loop: CASSTRGGEAFF. The CDR3 DNA sequence: TGTGCCAGCAGCACAAGGGGAGGTGAAGCTTTCTTT.

The CDR3, as DNA: TGCGCCAGCAGCGGACAGAAAGAGACCCAGTACTTC. Amino acids: CASSGQKETQYF. The genes are TRBV5-1 and TRBJ2-5; possible D gene TRBD1, 6 bases. This CDR3 is built from 12 residues. Germline assignment: CDR1 SGHRS and CDR2 YFSETQ. Between the trimmed V and J ends, which lost 4 bases and 3 bases, there was a span of 7 bases.

V and J are TRBV4-2 and TRBJ1-2; D may be TRBD1 (5 bases). Germline lookup yields CDR1 LGHNA and CDR2 YNFKEQ. The CDR3 sequence is 16 residues long. V gave up 0 bases and J gave up 3 bases, with 14 bases separating them. Here the CDR3 DNA reads TGTGCCAGCAGCCAAGATTTTAGGGGTCGGCACTATGGCTACACCTTC. Protein sequence: CASSQDFRGRHYGYTF.

J is TRBJ2-1 and V is TRBV5-4, with 8 bases matching TRBD1. With 2 bases clipped from V and 9 bases from J, the junction kept 10 bases outside the gene matches. Germline CDR1 reads SGHNT; CDR2 reads YYREEE (reference sequence). This CDR3 has 15 amino acids. The DNA of the CDR3 is TGTGCCAGCAGCTTAGGACAGGGACCGCTTAGTGAGCAGTTCTTC. Translating it yields CASSLGQGPLSEQFF.

The chain recombines TRBV5-1 with TRBJ2-1, with 7 bases fitting TRBD2. Germline assignment: CDR1 SGHRS and CDR2 YFSETQ. The J segment lost 13 bases and the V segment lost 4 bases, leaving 17 bases of the junction unmatched. The CDR3 runs 15 residues. The DNA for the CDR3 is TGCGCCAGCAGCCTTTCCGGGACTACCCGAATATCTCAGTTCTTC. This gives the protein CASSLSGTTRISQFF. The full variable domain, rest sourced from reference TRBV5-1 and TRBJ2-1, is KAGVTQTPRYLIKTRGQQVTLSCSPISGHRSVSWYQQTPGQGLQFLFEYFSETQRNKGNFPGRFSGRQFSNSRSEMNVSTLELGDSALYLCASSLSGTTRISQFFGPGTRLTVL.

V usage is TRBV7-2 and J usage is TRBJ1-3; 9 nucleotides line up with TRBD1. This CDR3 has 15 amino acids. Germline lookup yields CDR1 SGHTA and CDR2 FQGNSA. The V gene end was trimmed by 4 bases and the J gene end by 4 bases; junction bases not matched to a gene: 5. The CDR3 DNA reads TGTGCCAGCAGCTGGGACAGGGTATCAGGAAACACCATATATTTT. Translation gives CASSWDRVSGNTIYF.

This chain connects TRBV6-5 to TRBJ2-7, with a tentative D call TRBD1 (5 bases). CDR3 size: 14 residues. The germline V gene encodes CDR1 MNHEY and CDR2 SVGAGI. Trimming took off 2 bases at V and 2 bases at J, with 10 bases between the two ends. This CDR3 is CASSYDSSPYEQYF. In DNA, the CDR3 is TGTGCCAGCAGTTACGACAGTTCTCCCTACGAGCAGTACTTC.

The chain employs TRBV7-9 and TRBJ2-4; tentatively, D is TRBD2 (6 bases). V shed 1 base and J shed 4 bases, with 11 bases lying between them. CDR3 length equals 15 residues. CDR1 SEHNR and CDR2 FQNEAQ come from the germline V gene (reference sequence). CDR3 bases: TGTGCCAGCAGCTTAGAAGGGACTCGAAAAAACATTCAGTACTTC. Protein: CASSLEGTRKNIQYF.

The chain recombines TRBV7-6 with TRBJ2-6; 8 bases map to TRBD1. CDR3 size: 17 residues. V shed 4 bases and J 0 bases; nucleotides not matched to a gene: 5. CDR1 and CDR2 from the germline V gene are SGHVS and FNYEAQ. The CDR3 reads CASSSQGASSGANVLTF. CDR3 DNA sequence: TGTGCCAGCAGCTCTCAGGGGGCTAGCTCTGGGGCCAACGTCCTGACTTTC.

The rearrangement uses TRBV11-2 and TRBJ1-6; D is possibly TRBD1 (5 bases). Germline CDR1 is SGHAT and CDR2 is FQNNGV. There are 15 residues in the CDR3. V gave up 2 bases and J gave up 4 bases, with 9 bases separating them. CDR3 bases: TGTGCCAGCAGCTTAAGGGGTCAGTATAATTCACCCCTCCACTTT. As protein: CASSLRGQYNSPLHF.

The chain couples TRBV2 to TRBJ1-3, with D unclear. This CDR3 region has 15 residues. Per the germline V gene, CDR1 is SNHLY and CDR2 is FYNNEI. The V and J ends lost 3 bases and 1 base respectively, with 10 bases between them. CDR3 region: CASSEKGGSGNTIYF. Written as DNA, the CDR3 is TGTGCCAGCAGTGAGAAGGGAGGATCTGGAAACACCATATATTTT.

The chain joins TRBV18 to TRBJ2-7; TRBD1 might be the D (5 bases). Germline V CDR1 and CDR2: KGHSH, LQKENI. Trimming left V 0 bases short and J 0 bases short, with 12 bases between. The CDR3 has 16 residues. The CDR3 loop is CASSPPGLDRSYEQYF. The CDR3 coding sequence is TGTGCCAGCTCACCACCGGGGCTGGACCGCTCCTACGAGCAGTACTTC.

The chain is built from TRBV7-2 and TRBJ1-3; 10 bases fit TRBD1. Unmatched junction bases numbered 9, after V lost 2 bases and J lost 8 bases. CDR3 length equals 16 residues. The germline V gene has CDR1 SGHTA and CDR2 FQGNSA. The CDR3 DNA is TGTGCCAGCAGCTTATCCCGGGACAGGGGTGTGGACACCATATATTTT. This encodes CASSLSRDRGVDTIYF.

This clone was found once. The CDR3 loop reads CASSYSAGPNEKLFF. CDR3 coding DNA: TGTGCCAGCAGTTACTCGGCGGGACCTAATGAAAAACTGTTTTTT. This rearrangement joins TRBV6-5 to TRBJ1-4; the D gene is possibly TRBD1 (5 bases). The germline CDR1 and CDR2 sequences are MNHEY and SVGAGI. The CDR3 contains 15 residues. Trimming removed 0 bases at V and 3 bases at J, with 8 bases between.

The sample holds a few counts of this clone. The DNA for the CDR3 is TGTGCCAGCAGCTTAGAAAGACTGCGCCCCGGCTACACCTTC. Translation: CASSLERLRPGYTF. This chain links TRBV13 with TRBJ1-2; D gene unclear. Germline V gene lookup returns CDR1 PRHDT and CDR2 FYEKMQ (reference sequence). V dropped 1 base and J dropped 8 bases, with 14 bases sitting between them. The CDR3 runs to 14 residues.

The rearrangement uses TRBV6-5 and TRBJ1-2; 7 nucleotides agree with TRBD1. The CDR3 runs to 13 residues. J lost 7 bases, V lost 6 bases, and 8 bases had no gene match. Germline V lookup: CDR1 MNHEY, CDR2 SVGAGI. CDR3 DNA: TGTGCCAGCAGGACAGGGAGACTGGGTGGCTACACCTTC. It is translated as CASRTGRLGGYTF.

V is TRBV19 and J is TRBJ1-5, with TRBD1 as a possible D gene (5 bases). The CDR3 length is 15 residues. V lost 4 bases, J lost 4 bases, and 14 bases lay in between. Germline V lookup: CDR1 LNHDA, CDR2 SQIVND (reference sequence). CDR3 protein: CASSKKQALNQPQHF. The CDR3 nucleotides are TGTGCCAGTAGTAAAAAACAGGCGCTAAATCAGCCCCAGCATTTT.

The chain recombines TRBV27 with TRBJ1-1; 7 nucleotides line up with TRBD1. The CDR3 length is 17 residues. The germline V gene has CDR1 MNHEY and CDR2 SMNVEV (reference sequence). V lost 3 bases, J lost 0 bases, and 10 bases stayed unmatched. In DNA form, the CDR3 reads TGTGCCAGCAGTTTTGGGGGACAGTCGTTTATGAACACTGAAGCTTTCTTT. Its protein is CASSFGGQSFMNTEAFF.